This T cell receptor beta chain derives from a study of brain metastases from non-small cell lung cancer. Profiling relied on immunoSEQ multiplex PCR, and the TCRdb table lists in-frame clones only, not all of them. The table has around 2,000 clones, 85% seen once; the top ten hold approximately 11%. The germline gives CDR1 MNHEY, CDR2 SVGAGI. The J segment lost 3 bases and the V segment lost 8 bases, leaving 5 bases of the junction unmatched. The CDR3 spans 13 residues. V and J are TRBV6-5 and TRBJ1-2; 8 bases agree with TRBD1. Sequencing was performed on tumor-adjacent normal tissue. This TCR came from a donor aged 40 or over with non-small cell lung cancer. The CDR3, as DNA: TGTGCCAGCCGGGACAGGAGAGACTATGGCTACACCTTC. Protein sequence: CASRDRRDYGYTF.